The following is a TCR beta chain sequence with its context. The antigen is unknown. Time point in this sample: peripheral blood 6 weeks after treatment start. This specimen belongs to a study of PD-L1 blockade in urothelial cancer. In the study overall: Bladder-origin urothelial cancer in males covered about 90% of the roughly 30 patients. The median number of T cells present in blood samples was approximately 130,000. Study-level points and caveats: Lower than median blood TCR clonality before treatment predicted better survival.

Into every PCR, synthetic TCR analog templates were spiked. TCRdb's copy holds only in-frame clones and misses some; the assay was immunoSEQ multiplex PCR. The repertoire includes about 66,000 clones, about 90% of them detected once, and approximately 10% sits in the top ten. The germline V gene has CDR1 SGHNT and CDR2 YENEEA. Trimming removed 4 bases from V and 6 bases from J, with 16 bases in between. CDR3 length: 14 residues. The chain carries TRBV11-3 and TRBJ2-7, with D possibly TRBD1 on 6 matching bases. The receptor was isolated from a man in his 60s with urothelial cancer. The material was PBMCs, obtained around atezolizumab (anti-PD-L1) treatment. Written as DNA, the CDR3 is TGTGCCAGCAGCTCCCCTTACAGGGTTTCCGAGCAGTACTTC. This sequence encodes CASSSPYRVSEQYF. Together with reference TRBV11-3 and TRBJ2-7, the CDR3 gives the full variable domain: EAGVVQSPRYKIIEKKQPVAFWCNPISGHNTLYWYLQNLGQGPELLIRYENEEAVDDSQLPKDRFSAERLKGVDSTLKIQPAELGDSAVYLCASSSPYRVSEQYFGPGTRLTVT.